The 13 T cell receptor beta chains below all came from one sample that was sequenced in a study of response to subunit inactivated influenza vaccine. TCRdb used MiXCR to reprocess the RT-PCR reads, holding one entry per CDR3 protein. The table lists 500,000 to 600,000 distinct CDR3 sequences, about 11% of them singletons. This same sample was also taken into another study, of T cells expressing NK-cell markers. This second study says: Scientists made TCR beta cDNA using 5'RACE template switching with UMIs.

The sample in question was PBMCs from blood, obtained on the day of vaccination. These receptors all stem from a man aged 50-60 years who received an inactivated influenza vaccine.

This clonotype was counted only a few times. CDR3 sequence (DNA): TGTGCCACCAGTGATCCCGGGACAGGGGACCACAATGAGCAGTTCTTC. Its translation: CATSDPGTGDHNEQFF. This chain connects TRBV24-1 to TRBJ2-1; 10 bases fit TRBD1. The CDR3 runs 16 residues. The V and J ends lost 3 bases and 5 bases, in that order; junction bases with no gene match: 6. In germline, CDR1 is KGHDR, CDR2 SFDVKD.

This clonotype showed up just a few times. The V gene is TRBV20-1, the J gene TRBJ2-3; 14 bases are shared with TRBD2. Germline values: CDR1 DFQATT, CDR2 SNEGSKA (reference sequence). CDR3 length: 13 residues. The CDR3, as DNA: TGCAGCCAGACTAGCGGGGGGGAGAATACGCAGTATTTT. Its protein is CSQTSGGENTQYF.

The genes are TRBV5-5 and TRBJ2-1; tentative D call: TRBD2 (6 bases). Between the trimmed V and J ends, which lost 4 bases and 8 bases, there was a span of 16 bases. The CDR3 extends over 14 amino acids. Germline assignment: CDR1 SGHKS and CDR2 YYEKEE (reference sequence). The CDR3 coding sequence is TGTGCCAGCAGCAGACGGACGGGGGTCGATGAGCAGTTCTTC. Translated, it gives CASSRRTGVDEQFF. The whole variable domain, remainder taken from reference TRBV5-5 and TRBJ2-1, is DAGVTQSPTHLIKTRGQQVTLRCSPISGHKSVSWYQQVLGQGPQFIFQYYEKEERGRGNFPDRFSARQFPNYSSELNVNALLLGDSALYLCASSRRTGVDEQFFGPGTRLTVL.

The rearrangement links TRBV29-1 to TRBJ2-1, with TRBD1 matching over 9 bases. V lost 5 bases, J lost 4 bases, and 6 bases stayed unmatched. The germline gives CDR1 SQVTM, CDR2 ANQGSEA. The CDR3 runs 14 residues. CDR3 in amino acids: CSVTGTGIYNEQFF. CDR3 coding DNA: TGCAGCGTTACCGGGACAGGGATATACAATGAGCAGTTCTTC.

This rearrangement joins TRBV20-1 to TRBJ2-7; D uncertain. Trimming removed 6 bases from V and 7 bases from J, with 16 bases in between. CDR1 and CDR2 from the germline V gene are DFQATT and SNEGSKA (reference sequence). There are 12 residues in the CDR3. CDR3 in amino acids: CSAPGPAGEQYF. The DNA for the CDR3 is TGCAGTGCGCCCGGACCAGCCGGGGAGCAGTACTTC.

The chain carries TRBV7-2 and TRBJ2-1; D gene uncertain. Trimming pared 6 bases from V and 9 bases from J, leaving 15 bases between. The length of the CDR3 is 13 residues. Looked up from germline, CDR1 is SGHTA and CDR2 is FQGNSA. CDR3 bases: TGTGCCAGCAGTGGCAGCTGGATGAGTGAGCAGTTCTTC. Translation: CASSGSWMSEQFF.

Remarks on this clonotype: Compared with germline, one end of the junction differs, possibly owing to a read error. CDR3 sequence (DNA): TGCGCCAGCAGCTTGGGGATGGCCTACGATGAGCAGTTCTTC. It encodes CASSLGMAYDEQFF. This rearrangement joins TRBV5-1 to TRBJ2-1; D unclear. This CDR3 spans 14 amino acids. The V gene's germline CDR1 is SGHRS and CDR2 YFSETQ.

On this clonotype: A junction end diverges from the germline sequence, so it may reflect a read error. This chain connects TRBV6-2 or TRBV6-3 to TRBJ2-1; maybe TRBD2 (6 bases). Per germline, CDR1 MNHEY and CDR2 SVGEGT. There are 12 residues in the CDR3. In DNA form, the CDR3 reads TGTGCCAGCAGGCCTTCGACGGGGGTCATATCCTTC. Its translation is CASRPSTGVISF.

This rearrangement joins TRBV14 to TRBJ2-5, with 9 bases aligning to TRBD2. The CDR3 covers 17 residues. Trimming cost V 2 bases and J 5 bases; bases outside gene matches: 12. Germline loops: CDR1 SGHDN, CDR2 FVKESK. The CDR3 nucleotides are TGTGCCAGCAGCCAAAGGCTCGCTAGCGGGATGGCGGAGACCCAGTACTTC. It translates to CASSQRLASGMAETQYF.

This clonotype was counted between two and nine times. The chain recombines TRBV14 with TRBJ2-1; 8 nucleotides match TRBD1. The CDR3 spans 16 residues. The germline V gene encodes CDR1 SGHDN and CDR2 FVKESK. Germline trimming cut 4 bases from V and 5 bases from J; bases unmatched to any gene: 10. CDR3 nucleotide sequence: TGTGCCAGCAGCCGACAACCAGGGGGCCTAAACAATGAGCAGTTCTTC. Its protein product is CASSRQPGGLNNEQFF.

This clonotype was seen ten or more times. The chain couples TRBV13 to TRBJ2-1; 9 bases are shared with TRBD1. V lost 7 bases, J lost 5 bases, and 9 bases stayed unmatched. This CDR3 is 15 amino acids long. CDR1 PRHDT and CDR2 FYEKMQ come from the germline V gene (reference sequence). CDR3 DNA sequence: TGTGCCAGCAAGTACCGGGACAGGGATGACAATGAGCAGTTCTTC. It specifies CASKYRDRDDNEQFF.

The rearrangement joins TRBV6-5 to TRBJ2-7; 9 bases agree with TRBD1. Germline trimming cut 0 bases from V and 6 bases from J; bases unmatched to any gene: 3. Germline CDR1 and CDR2: MNHEY and SVGAGI. The CDR3 totals 14 residues. CDR3: CASSYSYRGLEQYF. The CDR3 bases are TGTGCCAGCAGTTACTCGTACAGGGGGCTCGAGCAGTACTTC.

This clonotype was detected ten times or more. The chain is built from TRBV5-6 and TRBJ2-3, with 10 positions matching TRBD1. The CDR3 covers 16 residues. Per the germline V gene, CDR1 is SGHDT and CDR2 is YYEEEE. The V and J ends lost 0 bases and 4 bases, in that order; junction bases with no gene match: 5. As DNA, the CDR3 is TGTGCCAGCAGCTTGGTGTGGGACAGGGGATCAGATACGCAGTATTTT. Protein: CASSLVWDRGSDTQYF.